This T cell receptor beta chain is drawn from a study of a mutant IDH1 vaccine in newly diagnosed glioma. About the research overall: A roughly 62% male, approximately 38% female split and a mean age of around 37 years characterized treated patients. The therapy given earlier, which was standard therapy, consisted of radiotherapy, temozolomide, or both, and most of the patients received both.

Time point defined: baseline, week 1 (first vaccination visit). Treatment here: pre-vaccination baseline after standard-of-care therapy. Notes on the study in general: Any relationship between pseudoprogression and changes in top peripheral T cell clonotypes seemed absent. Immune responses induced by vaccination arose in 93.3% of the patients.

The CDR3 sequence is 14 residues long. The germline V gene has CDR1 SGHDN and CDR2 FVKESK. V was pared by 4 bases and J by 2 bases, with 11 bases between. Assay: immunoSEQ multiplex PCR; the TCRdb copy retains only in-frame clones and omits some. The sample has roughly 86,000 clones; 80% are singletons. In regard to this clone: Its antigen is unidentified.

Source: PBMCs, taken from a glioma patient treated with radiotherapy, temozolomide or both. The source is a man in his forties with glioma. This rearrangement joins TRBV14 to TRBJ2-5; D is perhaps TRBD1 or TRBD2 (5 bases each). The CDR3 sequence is CASSPRDGQETQYF. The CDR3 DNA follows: TGTGCCAGCAGCCCCCGGGACGGTCAAGAGACCCAGTACTTC.